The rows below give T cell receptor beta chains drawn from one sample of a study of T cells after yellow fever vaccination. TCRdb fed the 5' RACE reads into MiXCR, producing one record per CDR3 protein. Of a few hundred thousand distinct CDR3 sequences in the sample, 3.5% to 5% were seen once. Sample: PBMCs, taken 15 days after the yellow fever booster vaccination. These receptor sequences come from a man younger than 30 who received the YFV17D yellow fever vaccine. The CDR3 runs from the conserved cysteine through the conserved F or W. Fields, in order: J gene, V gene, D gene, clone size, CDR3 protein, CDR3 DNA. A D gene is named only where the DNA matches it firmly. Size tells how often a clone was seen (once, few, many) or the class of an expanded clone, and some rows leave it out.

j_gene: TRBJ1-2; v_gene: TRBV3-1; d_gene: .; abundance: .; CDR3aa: CASSSDSDWGYTF; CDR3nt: TGTGCCAGCAGCTCTGACAGCGACTGGGGCTACACCTTC
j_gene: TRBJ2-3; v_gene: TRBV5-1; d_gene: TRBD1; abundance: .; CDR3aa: CASSQRPGTGSTDTQYF; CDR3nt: TGCGCCAGCAGCCAGCGACCGGGGACAGGGTCCACAGATACGCAGTATTTT
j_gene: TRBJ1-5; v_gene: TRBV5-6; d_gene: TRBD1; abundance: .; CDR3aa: CASGIRGRDQPQHF; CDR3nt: TGTGCCAGCGGGATCAGGGGGCGAGATCAGCCCCAGCATTTT
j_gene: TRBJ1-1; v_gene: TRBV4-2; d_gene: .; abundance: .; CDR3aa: CASSHGGFGNTEAFF; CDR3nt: TGTGCCAGCAGCCATGGCGGGTTCGGGAACACTGAAGCTTTCTTT
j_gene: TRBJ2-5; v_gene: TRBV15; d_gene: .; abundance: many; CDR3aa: CATSRGGYETQYF; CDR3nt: TGTGCCACCAGCAGAGGAGGATACGAGACCCAGTACTTC
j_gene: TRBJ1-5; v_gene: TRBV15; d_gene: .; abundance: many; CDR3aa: CATSERGNQPQHF; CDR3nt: TGTGCCACCAGCGAGAGGGGCAATCAGCCCCAGCATTTT
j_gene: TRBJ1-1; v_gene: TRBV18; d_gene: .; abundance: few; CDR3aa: CASSPNDGGRNTEAFF; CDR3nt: TGTGCCAGCTCGCCTAACGATGGGGGCAGAAACACTGAAGCTTTCTTT
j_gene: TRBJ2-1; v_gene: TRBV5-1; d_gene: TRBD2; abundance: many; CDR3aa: CASSLRGGWYNEQFF; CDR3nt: TGCGCCAGCAGCTTGCGGGGGGGATGGTACAATGAGCAGTTCTTC
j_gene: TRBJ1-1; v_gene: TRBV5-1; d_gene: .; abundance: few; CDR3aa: CASKFSSSKNEAFF; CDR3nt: TGCGCCAGCAAGTTCTCTTCCAGCAAAAATGAAGCTTTCTTT
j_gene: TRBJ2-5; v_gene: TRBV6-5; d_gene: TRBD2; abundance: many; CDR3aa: CASSQGLAVETQYF; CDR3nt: TGTGCCAGCAGCCAGGGACTAGCAGTAGAGACCCAGTACTTC
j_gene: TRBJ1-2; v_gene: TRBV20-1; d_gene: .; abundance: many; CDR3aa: CSAWGFRGYTF; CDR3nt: TGCAGTGCCTGGGGATTTCGTGGCTACACCTTC
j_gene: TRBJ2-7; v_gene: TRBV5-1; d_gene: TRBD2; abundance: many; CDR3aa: CASSLGLAGAYSYEQYF; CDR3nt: TGCGCCAGCAGCCTTGGACTAGCGGGGGCCTACTCCTACGAGCAGTACTTC
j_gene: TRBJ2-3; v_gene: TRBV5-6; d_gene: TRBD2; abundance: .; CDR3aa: CASRLAGGNINTQYF; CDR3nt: TGTGCCAGCAGACTAGCGGGGGGCAACATCAATACGCAGTATTTT
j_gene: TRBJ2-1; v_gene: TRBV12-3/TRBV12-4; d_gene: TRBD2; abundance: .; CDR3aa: CASSRGGASYEQFF; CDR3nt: TGTGCCAGCAGTCGGGGGGGCGCGTCGTATGAGCAGTTCTTC
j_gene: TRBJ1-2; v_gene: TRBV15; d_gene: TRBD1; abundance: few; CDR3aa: CATSREKTGDNYGYTF; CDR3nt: TGTGCCACCAGCAGAGAAAAGACAGGGGACAACTATGGCTACACCTTC
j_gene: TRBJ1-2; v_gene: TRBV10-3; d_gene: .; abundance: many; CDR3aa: CAIRGALNYGYTF; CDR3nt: TGTGCCATCAGAGGGGCCCTGAACTATGGCTACACCTTC
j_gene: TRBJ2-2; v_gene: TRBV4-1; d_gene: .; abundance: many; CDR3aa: CASSPRPTANTGELFF; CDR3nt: TGCGCCAGCAGCCCCAGACCTACCGCGAACACCGGGGAGCTGTTTTTT
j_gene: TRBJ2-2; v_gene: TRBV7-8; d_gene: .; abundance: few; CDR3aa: CASSPQTSSLSAGELFF; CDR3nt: TGTGCCAGCAGCCCCCAAACCAGCAGTCTCTCCGCCGGGGAGCTGTTTTTT
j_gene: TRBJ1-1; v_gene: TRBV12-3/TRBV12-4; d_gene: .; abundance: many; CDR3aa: CASSQQGNTEAFF; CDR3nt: TGTGCCAGCAGTCAACAGGGAAACACTGAAGCTTTCTTT
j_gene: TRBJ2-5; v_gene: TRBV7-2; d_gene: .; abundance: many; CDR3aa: CASSQQGGETQYF; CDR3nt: TGTGCCAGCAGCCAGCAGGGGGGGGAGACCCAGTACTTC
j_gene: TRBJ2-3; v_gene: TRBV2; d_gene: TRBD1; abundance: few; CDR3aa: CASWRGGATDTQYF; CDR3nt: TGTGCCAGCTGGAGAGGGGGCGCCACAGATACGCAGTATTTT
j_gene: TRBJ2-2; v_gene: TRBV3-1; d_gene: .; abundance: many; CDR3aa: CASSPLLGSTGELFF; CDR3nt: TGTGCCAGCAGCCCCTTATTGGGGAGCACCGGGGAGCTGTTTTTT
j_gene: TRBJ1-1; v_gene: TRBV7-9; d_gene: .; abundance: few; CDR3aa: CASSLSPGLVNTEAFF; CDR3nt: TGTGCCAGCAGCTTATCCCCAGGGTTGGTGAACACTGAAGCTTTCTTT
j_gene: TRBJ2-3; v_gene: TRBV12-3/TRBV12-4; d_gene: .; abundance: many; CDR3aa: CASGARGEDTQYF; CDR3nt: TGTGCCAGCGGGGCGAGGGGGGAGGATACGCAGTATTTT
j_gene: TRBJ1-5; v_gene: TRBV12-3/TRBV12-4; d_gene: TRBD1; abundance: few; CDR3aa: CASGQGITPQHF; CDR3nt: TGTGCCAGTGGACAGGGAATTACGCCCCAGCATTTT
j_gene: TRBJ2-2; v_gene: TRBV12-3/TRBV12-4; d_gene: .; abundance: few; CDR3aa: CASSPRAGSTGELFF; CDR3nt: TGTGCCAGCAGCCCCCGGGCAGGGTCCACCGGGGAGCTGTTTTTT
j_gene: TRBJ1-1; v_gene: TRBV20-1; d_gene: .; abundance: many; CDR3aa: CSARRQSDTEAFF; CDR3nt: TGCAGTGCTAGGAGGCAGAGCGACACTGAAGCTTTCTTT
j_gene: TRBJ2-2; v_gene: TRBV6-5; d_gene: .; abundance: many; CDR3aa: CASTGVNTGELFF; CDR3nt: TGTGCCAGCACCGGGGTGAACACCGGGGAGCTGTTTTTT
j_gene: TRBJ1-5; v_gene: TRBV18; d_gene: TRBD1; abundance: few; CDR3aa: CASSRTGSGNQPQHF; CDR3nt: TGTGCCAGCTCGCGGACAGGGTCGGGCAATCAGCCCCAGCATTTT
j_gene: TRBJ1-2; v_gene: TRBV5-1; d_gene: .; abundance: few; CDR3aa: CASGSRERDGYTF; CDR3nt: TGCGCCAGCGGTTCCAGGGAAAGAGATGGCTACACCTTC
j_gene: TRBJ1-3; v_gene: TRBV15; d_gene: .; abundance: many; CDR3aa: CATSTYEGRNTIYF; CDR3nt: TGTGCCACCAGCACTTACGAGGGCCGGAACACCATATATTTT
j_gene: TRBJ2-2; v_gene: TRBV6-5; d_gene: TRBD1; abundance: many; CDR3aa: CASRDRVDGELFF; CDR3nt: TGTGCCAGCCGGGACAGGGTTGACGGGGAGCTGTTTTTT
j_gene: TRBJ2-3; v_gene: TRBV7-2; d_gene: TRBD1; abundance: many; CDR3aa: CASSTPPGTAVTTQYF; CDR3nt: TGTGCCAGCAGCACCCCCCCCGGGACAGCCGTTACAACGCAGTATTTT
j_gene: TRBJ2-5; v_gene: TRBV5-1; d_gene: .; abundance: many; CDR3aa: CASSNQGSETQYF; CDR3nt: TGCGCCAGCAGCAATCAGGGATCGGAGACCCAGTACTTC
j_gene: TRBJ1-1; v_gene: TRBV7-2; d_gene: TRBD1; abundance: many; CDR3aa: CASSLGEGADTEAFF; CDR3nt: TGTGCCAGCAGCTTAGGGGAGGGGGCTGACACTGAAGCTTTCTTT
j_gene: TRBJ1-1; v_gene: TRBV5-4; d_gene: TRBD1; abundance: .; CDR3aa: CASSSGTDMNTEAFF; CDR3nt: TGTGCCAGCAGTTCCGGGACAGACATGAACACTGAAGCTTTCTTT
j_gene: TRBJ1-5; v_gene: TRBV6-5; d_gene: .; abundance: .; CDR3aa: CASGRTGNQPQHF; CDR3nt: TGTGCCAGCGGACGAACGGGAAATCAGCCCCAGCATTTT
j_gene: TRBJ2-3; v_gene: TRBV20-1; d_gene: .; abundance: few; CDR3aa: CSARVGGLDTQYF; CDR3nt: TGCAGTGCTAGAGTGGGGGGCCTAGATACGCAGTATTTT
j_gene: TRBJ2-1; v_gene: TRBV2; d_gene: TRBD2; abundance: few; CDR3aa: CASSEFSGGYNEQFF; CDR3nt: TGTGCCAGCAGTGAATTCAGCGGGGGCTACAATGAGCAGTTCTTC
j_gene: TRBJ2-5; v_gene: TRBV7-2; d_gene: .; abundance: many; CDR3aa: CASSLDRQAKETQYF; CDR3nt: TGTGCCAGCAGCTTAGACAGACAGGCCAAAGAGACCCAGTACTTC
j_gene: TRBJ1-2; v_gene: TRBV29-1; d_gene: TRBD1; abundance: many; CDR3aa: CSVGGGASYGYTF; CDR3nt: TGCAGCGTTGGAGGGGGCGCGAGTTATGGCTACACCTTC
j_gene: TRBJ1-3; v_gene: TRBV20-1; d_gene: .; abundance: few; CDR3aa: CSARLRTSGNTIYF; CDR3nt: TGCAGTGCTAGACTACGGACCTCTGGAAACACCATATATTTT
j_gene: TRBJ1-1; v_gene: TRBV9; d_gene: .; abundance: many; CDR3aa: CASSVRVAGAATEAFF; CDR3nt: TGTGCCAGCAGCGTAAGAGTAGCAGGGGCGGCCACTGAAGCTTTCTTT
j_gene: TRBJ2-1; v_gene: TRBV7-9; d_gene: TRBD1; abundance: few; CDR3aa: CASSLLLDRAGNEQFF; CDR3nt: TGTGCCAGCAGCTTACTGTTGGACAGGGCAGGCAATGAGCAGTTCTTC
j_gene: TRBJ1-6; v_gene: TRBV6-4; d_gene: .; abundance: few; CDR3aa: CASSAQHNSPLHF; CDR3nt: TGTGCCAGCAGTGCCCAGCATAATTCACCCCTCCACTTT
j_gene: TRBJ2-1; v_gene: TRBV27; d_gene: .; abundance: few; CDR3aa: CASSLYSRNEQFF; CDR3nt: TGTGCCAGCAGTTTATACTCCCGTAATGAGCAGTTCTTC
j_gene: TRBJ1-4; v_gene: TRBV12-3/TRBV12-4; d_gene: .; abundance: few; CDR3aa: CASSFSSEKLFF; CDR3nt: TGTGCCAGCAGTTTTAGCAGTGAAAAACTGTTTTTT
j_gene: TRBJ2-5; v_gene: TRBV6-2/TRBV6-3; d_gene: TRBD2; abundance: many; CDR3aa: CASSRDYGETQYF; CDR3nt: TGTGCCAGCAGTAGGGACTACGGAGAGACCCAGTACTTC
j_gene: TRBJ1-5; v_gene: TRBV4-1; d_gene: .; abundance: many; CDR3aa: CASSQDRDSPQHF; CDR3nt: TGCGCCAGCAGCCAAGATCGGGACTCGCCCCAGCATTTT
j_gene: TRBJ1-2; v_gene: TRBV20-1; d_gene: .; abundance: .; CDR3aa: CIVPRGHYGYTF; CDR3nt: TGCATCGTTCCGAGGGGACACTATGGCTACACCTTC
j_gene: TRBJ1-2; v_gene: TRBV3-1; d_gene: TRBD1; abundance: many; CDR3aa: CASSPGTGGFGYTF; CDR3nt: TGTGCCAGCAGCCCCGGGACAGGGGGCTTTGGCTACACCTTC
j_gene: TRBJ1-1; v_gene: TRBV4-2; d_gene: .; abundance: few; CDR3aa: CASSQPQGSGTEAFF; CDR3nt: TGTGCCAGCAGCCAACCCCAGGGGAGTGGAACTGAAGCTTTCTTT
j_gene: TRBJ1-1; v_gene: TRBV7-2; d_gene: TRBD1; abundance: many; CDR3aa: CASSRDRELAFF; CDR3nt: TGTGCCAGCAGCCGGGACAGGGAATTAGCTTTCTTT
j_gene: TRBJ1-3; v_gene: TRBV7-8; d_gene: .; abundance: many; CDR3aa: CASSLGRGEPGNTIYF; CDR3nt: TGTGCCAGCAGCTTAGGAAGGGGCGAACCTGGAAACACCATATATTTT
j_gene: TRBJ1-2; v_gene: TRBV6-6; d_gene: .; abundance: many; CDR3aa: CASSYWAGDGYGYTF; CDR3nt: TGTGCCAGCAGTTACTGGGCAGGGGACGGCTATGGCTACACCTTC